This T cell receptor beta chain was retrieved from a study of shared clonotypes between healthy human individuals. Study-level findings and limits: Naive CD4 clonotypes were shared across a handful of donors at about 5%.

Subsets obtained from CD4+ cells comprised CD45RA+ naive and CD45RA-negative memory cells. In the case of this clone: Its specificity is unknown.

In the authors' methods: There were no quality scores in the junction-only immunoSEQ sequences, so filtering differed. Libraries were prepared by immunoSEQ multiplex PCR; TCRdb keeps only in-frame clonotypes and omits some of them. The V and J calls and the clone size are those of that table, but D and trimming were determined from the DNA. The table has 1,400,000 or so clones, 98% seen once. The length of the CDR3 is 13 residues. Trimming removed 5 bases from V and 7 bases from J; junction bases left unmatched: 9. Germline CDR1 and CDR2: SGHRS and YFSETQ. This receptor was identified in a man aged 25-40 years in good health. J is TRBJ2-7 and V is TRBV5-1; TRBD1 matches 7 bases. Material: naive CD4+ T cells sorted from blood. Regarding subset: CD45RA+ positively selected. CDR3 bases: TGCGCCAGCAGGAATTTGGGACAGCGGGAGCAGTACTTC. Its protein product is CASRNLGQREQYF. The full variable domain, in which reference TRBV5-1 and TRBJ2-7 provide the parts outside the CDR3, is KAGVTQTPRYLIKTRGQQVTLSCSPISGHRSVSWYQQTPGQGLQFLFEYFSETQRNKGNFPGRFSGRQFSNSRSEMNVSTLELGDSALYLCASRNLGQREQYFGPGTRLTVT.